This TCR beta chain emerged from a study of T cell repertoires in cytomegalovirus infection. TCRdb used MiXCR to reprocess the reads, holding one entry per CDR3 protein. The table has around 360,000 distinct CDR3 sequences, approximately 35% seen once; the top ten hold roughly 13%. The CDR3 totals 15 residues. The V gene lost 5 bases and the J gene lost 6 bases, with 17 bases spanning the gap. Germline lookup yields CDR1 SEHNR and CDR2 FQNEAQ (reference sequence). As to this clonotype: Its antigen is currently unknown.

The origin of this receptor is a human donor in good health (CMV status not recorded). Some clones in this sample may be carry-over from other donors' samples. The J gene is TRBJ2-1, the V gene TRBV7-9, with unresolved D. The starting material was cultured PBMCs, obtained from culture after CMV antigen stimulation. The CDR3 coding sequence is TGTGCCAGCAGCCCCCTCCCTGCAGCGCGCAATGAGCAGTTCTTC. It yields the protein CASSPLPAARNEQFF. Variable domain in full (rest from reference TRBV7-9 and TRBJ2-1): DTGVSQNPRHKITKRGQNVTFRCDPISEHNRLYWYRQTLGQGPEFLTYFQNEAQLEKSRLLSDRFSAERPKGSFSTLEIQRTEQGDSAMYLCASSPLPAARNEQFFGPGTRLTVL.